These 26 T cell receptor beta chains share one sample of origin, sequenced in a study of shared clonotypes between healthy human individuals (dated by TCRdb to about 2020). The library came from the immunoSEQ multiplex PCR assay. What TCRdb holds here is the immuneACCESS table cut down to in-frame rearrangements. Part of the clones is not present; checked against another copy, under half of the missing clones reflect an unresolved V gene, and the others are unexplained. Within this sample are about 2.1 million clones, with about 93% of them counted one time only. The ten largest clones capture about 1.6% of the sample. CD8 naive samples were obtained by positive selection for CCR7 among CD45RO-negative cells, yielding a CD45RA+CCR7+ population from which TemRA cells were excluded. Specimen: naive CD8+ T cells from PBMCs. What this sample's cell subset or site label stands for: CD45RA+CCR7+. These receptors were collected from a young man in good health. Some clones in this sample may be carry-over from other donors' samples.

The J gene is TRBJ2-3, the V gene TRBV2; 11 bases are shared with TRBD2. This CDR3 region has 17 residues. Germline V gene data show CDR1 as SNHLY and CDR2 as FYNNEI. J was trimmed by 7 bases and V by 3 bases; bases with no gene match: 12. For the CDR3, the DNA is TGTGCCAGCAGTGACAGACCCGGGACTAGCGGCGCCTATACGCAGTATTTT. Residues: CASSDRPGTSGAYTQYF.

The chain has TRBV5-1 and TRBJ2-7, with TRBD1 as a possible D gene (5 bases). The CDR3 has 15 amino acids. Trimming removed 5 bases from V and 1 base from J, with 16 bases in between. The germline CDR1 and CDR2 sequences are SGHRS and YFSETQ. The CDR3 protein is CASRSGAATSYEQYF. The CDR3 nucleotides are TGCGCCAGCAGAAGTGGGGCGGCGACGTCCTACGAGCAGTACTTC.

CDR3 nucleotides: TGTGCCAGCAGTGAACGGGCGCGGGGGAACACTGAAGCTTTCTTT. It is translated as CASSERARGNTEAFF. The rearrangement links TRBV2 to TRBJ1-1, with D hard to call. Germline CDR1 reads SNHLY; CDR2 reads FYNNEI. V was shortened by 2 bases and J by 1 base, with 11 bases between the two germline ends. The CDR3 totals 15 residues.

The V call is TRBV7-8, the J call TRBJ2-7, with 7 bases fitting TRBD1. This CDR3 spans 14 amino acids. With V trimmed by 5 bases and J by 3 bases, 7 bases remained unmatched. Germline CDR1 reads SGHVS; CDR2 reads FQNEAQ. CDR3 in DNA: TGTGCCAGCAGCATCCGGGACAGTTACTACGAGCAGTACTTC. Encoded protein: CASSIRDSYYEQYF. Supplemented by reference TRBV7-8 and TRBJ2-7, the full variable domain reads GAGVSQSPRYKVAKRGQDVALRCDPISGHVSLFWYQQALGQGPEFLTYFQNEAQLDKSGLPSDRFFAERPEGSVSTLKIQRTQQEDSAVYLCASSIRDSYYEQYFGPGTRLTVT.

This chain joins TRBV10-3 and TRBJ2-2; 9 bases match TRBD1. J lost 2 bases, V lost 1 base, and 5 bases had no gene match. This CDR3 spans 17 amino acids. Germline lookup yields CDR1 ENHRY and CDR2 SYGVKD. CDR3 sequence (DNA): TGTGCCATCAGTGAGTATGCGGACAGGGGCAACACCGGGGAGCTGTTTTTT. Translated: CAISEYADRGNTGELFF.

The chain has TRBV10-2 and TRBJ1-1; TRBD1 agrees at 10 bases. CDR3 length: 17 residues. Looked up from germline, CDR1 is WSHSY and CDR2 is SAAADI. V dropped 1 base and J dropped 1; count of bases not matched to a gene: 6. This CDR3 reads CASSEYGTGAANTEAFF. Here the CDR3 DNA reads TGCGCCAGCAGTGAGTACGGGACAGGGGCTGCGAACACTGAAGCTTTCTTT.

Remarks on this clone: Different DNA sequences within this sample yield the same CDR3. V usage is TRBV27 and J usage is TRBJ2-7, with TRBD1 identical over 11 bases. The germline gives CDR1 MNHEY, CDR2 SMNVEV (reference sequence). The CDR3 is 17 residues long. Trimming removed 0 bases from V and 4 bases from J; junction bases left unmatched: 8. In DNA, the CDR3 is TGTGCCAGCAGTTTATCGGCTGGGACAGGGGGATTTTACGAGCAGTACTTC. It specifies CASSLSAGTGGFYEQYF.

The genes are TRBV7-2 and TRBJ2-7, with TRBD1 matching 7 bases. The V segment lost 2 bases and the J segment 3 bases; nucleotides outside the gene matches: 7. This CDR3 has 15 amino acids. Germline loops: CDR1 SGHTA, CDR2 FQGNSA. Here the CDR3 reads CASSLWASGGYEQYF. CDR3 DNA sequence: TGTGCCAGCAGCTTATGGGCTTCAGGGGGCTACGAGCAGTACTTC.

This chain uses TRBV27 with TRBJ2-7, with D tentatively TRBD1 (6 bases). The germline CDR1 and CDR2 sequences are MNHEY and SMNVEV (reference sequence). V dropped 4 bases and J dropped 4 bases, with 11 bases sitting between them. The CDR3 is made up of 13 amino acids. The DNA for the CDR3 is TGTGCCAGCAGTTCTCGGGACAAATACGAGCAGTACTTC. As protein: CASSSRDKYEQYF.

The genes are TRBV5-1 and TRBJ2-6, with D hard to call. The CDR3 loop spans 14 amino acids. The ends were cut back, 0 bases at V and 4 bases at J, with 5 bases in the middle. In germline, CDR1 is SGHRS, CDR2 YFSETQ. The CDR3 DNA is TGCGCCAGCAGCTTGGAATACGGGGCCAACGTCCTGACTTTC. It yields the protein CASSLEYGANVLTF.

V gene TRBV4-3 combines with J gene TRBJ2-2; TRBD2 matches at 11 bases. The junction had 8 bases not matched to a gene; V was cut back by 0 bases and J by 2 bases. Per the germline V gene, CDR1 is LGHNA and CDR2 is YSLEER. CDR3 length: 19 residues. The CDR3 nucleotides are TGCGCCAGCAGCCAAGATTCTTTTCGACTAGCGGGAAACACCGGGGAGCTGTTTTTT. This encodes CASSQDSFRLAGNTGELFF.

Concerning this clone itself: The same CDR3 arises from other DNA sequences in this sample as well. DNA for the CDR3: TGTGCCAGCAGCGTAGGGGCGGGGGAGCAGTACTTC. Amino acid sequence: CASSVGAGEQYF. The chain employs TRBV9 and TRBJ2-7; a possible D gene is TRBD2 (6 bases). CDR3 length: 12 amino acids. The V gene's germline CDR1 is SGDLS and CDR2 YYNGEE. Deletions cut 0 bases from V and 7 bases from J, with 8 bases between.

The chain combines TRBV4-3 with TRBJ2-5; possibly TRBD1 for D (6 bases). CDR1 is LGHNA, CDR2 YSLEER, per germline. V shed 3 bases and J shed 4 bases, with 15 bases lying between them. The CDR3 sequence is 15 residues long. The CDR3 DNA follows: TGCGCCAGCAGCCAGGGCAGGGGTGGTGGAGAGACCCAGTACTTC. It codes for CASSQGRGGGETQYF.

The chain has TRBV28 and TRBJ2-5, with no clear D. Germline lookup yields CDR1 MDHEN and CDR2 SYDVKM. There are 15 residues in the CDR3. With 3 bases removed from V and 4 bases from J, the gap between germline ends came to 15 bases. In DNA, the CDR3 is TGTGCCAGCAGTTTGGATTCGGGTTGGGGAGAGACCCAGTACTTC. Protein product: CASSLDSGWGETQYF.

The chain links TRBV7-9 to TRBJ2-2, with D perhaps TRBD2 (5 bases). V was cut by 4 bases and J by 3 bases, with 15 bases left in between. Germline V gene lookup returns CDR1 SEHNR and CDR2 FQNEAQ (reference sequence). The CDR3 contains 16 residues. CDR3 coding DNA: TGTGCCAGCAGCTCGCCCGGACTCCGGTACACCGGGGAGCTGTTTTTT. As protein: CASSSPGLRYTGELFF.

The chain recombines TRBV27 with TRBJ2-3; D tentatively fits TRBD1 or TRBD2 (7 bases each). The CDR3 extends over 20 amino acids. Trimming took 0 bases from V and 5 from J, leaving 27 bases between them. Germline-derived CDR1 and CDR2 are MNHEY and SMNVEV (reference sequence). The CDR3 here is CASSLSQRLTGRGSRDTQYF. The CDR3 nucleotides read TGTGCCAGCAGTTTATCGCAAAGGTTGACAGGGAGGGGCTCACGAGATACGCAGTATTTT.

This chain links TRBV7-2 with TRBJ2-3, with 7 bases aligning to TRBD2. The CDR3 is made up of 15 amino acids. The V and J ends lost 5 bases and 7 bases, in that order; junction bases with no gene match: 12. Germline lookup yields CDR1 SGHTA and CDR2 FQGNSA. CDR3 sequence reads: CASSPLGGGANTQYF. In DNA form, the CDR3 reads TGTGCCAGCAGCCCCCTCGGGGGAGGGGCAAATACGCAGTATTTT.

A word on this clone: This sample also contains other DNA sequences that code for the same CDR3. The rearrangement links TRBV7-9 to TRBJ2-3; no clear D. The CDR3 is 11 amino acids. Trimming pared 2 bases from V and 5 bases from J, leaving 2 bases between. Per germline, CDR1 SEHNR and CDR2 FQNEAQ (reference sequence). CDR3: CASSLLDTQYF. Written as DNA, the CDR3 is TGTGCCAGCAGCTTATTAGATACGCAGTATTTT.

The chain carries TRBV18 and TRBJ2-3, with D tentatively TRBD2 (7 bases). Germline V gives CDR1 KGHSH, CDR2 LQKENI. The CDR3 extends over 14 amino acids. Trimming took 5 bases from V and 1 from J, leaving 10 bases between them. The CDR3 here is CASSGGAGTDTQYF. CDR3 nucleotide sequence: TGTGCCAGCTCAGGGGGGGCAGGCACAGATACGCAGTATTTT.

This clone was picked up one time. The chain recombines TRBV13 with TRBJ2-7; 12 bases are shared with TRBD2. This CDR3 region has 14 residues. The V gene end was trimmed by 5 bases and the J gene end by 4 bases; junction bases not matched to a gene: 3. Germline loops: CDR1 PRHDT, CDR2 FYEKMQ (reference sequence). CDR3 loop: CASSPTSGRYEQYF. In nucleotides, the CDR3 is TGTGCCAGCAGCCCAACTAGCGGGAGGTACGAGCAGTACTTC.

J is TRBJ2-1 and V is TRBV2, with D hard to call. The V gene's germline CDR1 is SNHLY and CDR2 FYNNEI. The CDR3 contains 13 residues. V was clipped by 2 bases and J by 10 bases, with 12 bases between them. CDR3 sequence reads: CASSELTLGEQFF. For the CDR3, the DNA is TGTGCCAGCAGTGAACTGACGCTAGGAGAGCAGTTCTTC.

This chain joins TRBV9 and TRBJ1-2; TRBD1 aligns across 8 bases. Germline-derived CDR1 and CDR2 are SGDLS and YYNGEE. The CDR3 is 15 residues long. The V gene end was trimmed by 4 bases and the J gene end by 1 base; junction bases not matched to a gene: 6. In nucleotides, the CDR3 is TGTGCCAGCAGCACCGGACAGGGAGATAACTATGGCTACACCTTC. Amino acid sequence: CASSTGQGDNYGYTF.

The rearrangement joins TRBV28 to TRBJ2-3; D unresolved. Germline CDR1 reads MDHEN; CDR2 reads SYDVKM. V gave up 2 bases and J gave up 0 bases, with 9 bases separating them. The CDR3 runs 15 residues. The DNA for the CDR3 is TGTGCCAGCAGTTTAAGGTTATCTAGCACAGATACGCAGTATTTT. Protein sequence: CASSLRLSSTDTQYF. Filled out from reference TRBV28 and TRBJ2-3, the complete variable domain reads DVKVTQSSRYLVKRTGEKVFLECVQDMDHENMFWYRQDPGLGLRLIYFSYDVKMKEKGDIPEGYSVSREKKERFSLILESASTNQTSMYLCASSLRLSSTDTQYFGPGTRLTVL.

The chain is built from TRBV10-3 and TRBJ1-5; TRBD1 is a possible D gene (6 bases). Trimming took off 10 bases at V and 0 bases at J, with 10 bases between the two ends. The CDR3 consists of 13 residues. Looked up from germline, CDR1 is ENHRY and CDR2 is SYGVKD. CDR3 protein: CASRQDSNQPQHF. DNA of the CDR3: TGTGCCAGCCGACAGGATAGCAATCAGCCCCAGCATTTT.

V gene TRBV13 combines with J gene TRBJ2-7; D unclear. Germline assignment: CDR1 PRHDT and CDR2 FYEKMQ (reference sequence). The CDR3 sequence is 14 residues long. V was pared by 0 bases and J by 2 bases, with 8 bases between. The CDR3 nucleotides are TGTGCCAGCAGCTTAGGCCTTTGGACCTACGAGCAGTACTTC. Its translation is CASSLGLWTYEQYF.

V gene TRBV28 combines with J gene TRBJ2-7, with a possible D match to TRBD1 (6 bases). The CDR3 is 15 amino acids. V shed 3 bases and J shed 0 bases, with 12 bases lying between them. Per germline, CDR1 MDHEN and CDR2 SYDVKM. CDR3 loop: CASSFLQGYSYEQYF. CDR3 in DNA: TGTGCCAGCAGTTTCCTCCAGGGGTACTCCTACGAGCAGTACTTC.